This TCR beta chain was sequenced during a study of technical replicates of blood from four donors. The assay was immunoSEQ multiplex PCR, and TCRdb's table has in-frame clones only and misses some. The repertoire holds tens of thousands of clones, with roughly 97% as singletons. The CDR3 loop spans 14 amino acids. The V gene lost 0 bases and the J gene lost 7 bases, with 14 bases spanning the gap. Per the germline V gene, CDR1 is SGDLS and CDR2 is YYNGEE. This receptor was identified in a human donor in good health. Sequencing input: T cells isolated from PBMCs. The rearrangement links TRBV9 to TRBJ2-7; tentatively, D is TRBD2 (5 bases). The CDR3, as DNA: TGTGCCAGCAGCGTAGACATCCCCTCGGGGGAGCAGTACTTC. This encodes CASSVDIPSGEQYF.